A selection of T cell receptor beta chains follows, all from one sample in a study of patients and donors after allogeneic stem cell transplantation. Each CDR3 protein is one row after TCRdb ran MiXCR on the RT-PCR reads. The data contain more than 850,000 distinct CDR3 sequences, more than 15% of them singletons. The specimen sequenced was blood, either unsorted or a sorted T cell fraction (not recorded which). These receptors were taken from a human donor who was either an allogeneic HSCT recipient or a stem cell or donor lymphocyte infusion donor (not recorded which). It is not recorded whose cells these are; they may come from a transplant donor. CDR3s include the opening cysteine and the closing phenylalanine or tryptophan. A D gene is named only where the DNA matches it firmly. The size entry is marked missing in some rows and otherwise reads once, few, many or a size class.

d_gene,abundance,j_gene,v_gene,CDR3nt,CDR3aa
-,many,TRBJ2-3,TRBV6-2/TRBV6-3,TGTGCCAGCAGACCTTTTGCGGGGAGCACAGATACGCAGTATTTT,CASRPFAGSTDTQYF
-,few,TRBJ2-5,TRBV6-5,TGTGCCAGCAGTTACTCGGGGGAGAGAGAGACCCAGTACTTC,CASSYSGERETQYF
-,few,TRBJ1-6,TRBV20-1,TGCAGTGCTAGAGATTCGGGACGCAGCCATTCACCCCTCCACTTT,CSARDSGRSHSPLHF
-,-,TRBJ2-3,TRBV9,TGTGCCAGCAGCGTAGGGGCGATAGGGGCAGATACGCAGTATTTT,CASSVGAIGADTQYF
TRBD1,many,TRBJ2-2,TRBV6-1,TGTGCCAGCAGTCTTACCGGGACAGGGGTGACCGGGGAGCTGTTTTTT,CASSLTGTGVTGELFF
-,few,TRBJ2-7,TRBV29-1,TGCAGCACCGAACCCCCTAGGCTCTTC,CSTEPPRLF
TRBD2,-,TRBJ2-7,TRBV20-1,TGCAGTGCTAGAGGACTAGCGGGGGACTACGAGCAGTACTTC,CSARGLAGDYEQYF
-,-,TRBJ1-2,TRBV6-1,TGTGCCAGCAATCCCGACCCGAGTTCAGGTGGCTACACCTTC,CASNPDPSSGGYTF
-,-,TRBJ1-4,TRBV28,TGTGCCAGCAGATCCATCGTTCGCGGACCCTTAGACGTACTGTTTTTT,CASRSIVRGPLDVLFF
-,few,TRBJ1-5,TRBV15,TGTGCCACCAGCAACGACCCAGGCGGTAATCAGCCCCAGCATTTT,CATSNDPGGNQPQHF
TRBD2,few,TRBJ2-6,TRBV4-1,TGCGCCAGCAGCCTTTCCCGTAGCGGGAGCCATGGGGCCAACGTCCTGACTTTC,CASSLSRSGSHGANVLTF
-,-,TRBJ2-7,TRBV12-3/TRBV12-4,TGTGCCAGCAGAAACAGTGGTAGCGAGCAGTACTTC,CASRNSGSEQYF
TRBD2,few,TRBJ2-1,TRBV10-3,TGTGCCATCAGTGCACTAGCGGGGGGGCCCAATGAGCAGTTCTTC,CAISALAGGPNEQFF
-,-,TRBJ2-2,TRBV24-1,TGTGCCACCAGTGAACCTTTCGGCGGCAGGTGGACCGGGGAGCTGTTTTTT,CATSEPFGGRWTGELFF
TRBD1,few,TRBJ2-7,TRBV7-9,TGTGCCAGCAGCTATAGACAGGGGATGCGCGAGCAGTACTTC,CASSYRQGMREQYF
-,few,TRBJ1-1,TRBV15,TGTGCCACCAGCCCGAGGACAGCCCGTGGCACTGAAGCTTTCTTT,CATSPRTARGTEAFF
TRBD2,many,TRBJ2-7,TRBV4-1,TGCGCCAGCAGCCAAGATGGCCTAGCGGGACTGTACGAGCAGTACTTC,CASSQDGLAGLYEQYF